The 21 T cell receptor beta chains listed next were all sequenced from one sample in a study of blood T cell repertoires in COVID-19. TCRdb keeps only in-frame clones here, not all; method: immunoSEQ multiplex PCR. The data hold some 83,000 clones, with about four fifths observed a single time. Source material: peripheral blood. These TCRs come from a middle-aged man with acute or convalescent COVID-19.

This rearrangement joins TRBV18 to TRBJ1-2; 9 nucleotides match TRBD1. CDR3 length: 14 amino acids. CDR1 and CDR2 from the germline V gene are KGHSH and LQKENI. After removal of 3 bases from V and 8 bases from J, the junction contained 7 bases not matched to a gene. CDR3 sequence (DNA): TGTGCCAGCTCACCCCCCGGGACAGGGCTGGGCTACACCTTC. Translated: CASSPPGTGLGYTF.

The CDR3 sequence: CASSQGTSSTDTQYF. The CDR3 DNA reads as TGCGCCAGCAGCCAAGGGACTAGTAGCACAGATACGCAGTATTTT. The chain carries TRBV4-3 and TRBJ2-3; 7 bases line up with TRBD2. CDR1 and CDR2 from the germline V gene are LGHNA and YSLEER. The CDR3 is 15 residues long. V lost 1 base to trimming and J lost 0 bases; unmatched junction nucleotides: 1.

The V and J genes are TRBV6-5 and TRBJ2-5, with 7 bases identical to TRBD2. The ends lost 7 bases at V and 5 bases at J; junction bases unmatched: 13. The CDR3 spans 15 residues. Germline lookup yields CDR1 MNHEY and CDR2 SVGAGI. The CDR3 protein is CASTSPRGSGETQYF. CDR3 DNA sequence: TGTGCCAGCACCTCCCCCCGCGGGAGTGGGGAGACCCAGTACTTC.

V is TRBV3-1 (or the pseudogene TRBV3-2) and J is TRBJ1-5; 10 bases are a match to TRBD1. This CDR3 contains 14 residues. The germline CDR1 and CDR2 sequences are LGHDT and YNNKEL (reference sequence). V was clipped by 4 bases and J by 5 bases; unmatched bases: 2. This chain's CDR3 is CASSLTGGDQPQHF. The CDR3 region has the DNA TGTGCCAGCAGCCTGACAGGGGGCGATCAGCCCCAGCATTTT.

The V gene is TRBV15, the J gene TRBJ1-3; TRBD1 agrees at 7 bases. The germline CDR1 and CDR2 sequences are LNHNV and YYDKDF (reference sequence). This CDR3 spans 16 amino acids. The V segment lost 4 bases and the J segment 3 bases; nucleotides outside the gene matches: 9. In DNA form, the CDR3 reads TGTGCCACCAGCATTGGGAACAGGGGAAGTGGAAACACCATATATTTT. It yields the protein CATSIGNRGSGNTIYF.

This clone has only one observation. The chain recombines TRBV5-8 with TRBJ1-1; unclear D gene. Trimming cost V 2 bases and J 0 bases, with 5 bases left between them. The CDR3 has 13 residues. Looked up from germline, CDR1 is SGHTS and CDR2 is YDEGEE. CDR3 residues: CASSLIMNTEAFF. CDR3 in DNA: TGTGCCAGCAGCTTAATAATGAACACTGAAGCTTTCTTT. The full variable domain, rest sourced from reference TRBV5-8 and TRBJ1-1, is EAGVTQSPTHLIKTRGQQATLRCSPISGHTSVYWYQQALGLGLQFLLWYDEGEERNRGNFPPRFSGRQFPNYSSELNVNALELEDSALYLCASSLIMNTEAFFGQGTRLTVV.

J is TRBJ1-1 and V is TRBV7-9; 7 bases are shared with TRBD1. The junction had 2 bases not matched to a gene; V was cut back by 3 bases and J by 4 bases. This CDR3 is built from 13 residues. Germline V CDR1 and CDR2: SEHNR, FQNEAQ (reference sequence). Here the CDR3 DNA reads TGTGCCAGCAGCTTTGGGACAGCCACTGAAGCTTTCTTT. Translating it yields CASSFGTATEAFF.

The chain couples TRBV7-2 to TRBJ1-5; TRBD1 agrees at 8 bases. After removal of 3 bases from V and 5 bases from J, the junction contained 6 bases not matched to a gene. In germline, CDR1 is SGHTA, CDR2 FQGNSA. The CDR3 spans 15 residues. The CDR3 spells CASSLSDRDYQPQHF. DNA of the CDR3: TGTGCCAGCAGCTTGTCGGACAGGGATTATCAGCCCCAGCATTTT.

The chain is built from TRBV6-2 or TRBV6-3 and TRBJ2-2; 10 bases align to TRBD2. Germline loops: CDR1 MNHEY, CDR2 SVGEGT. The V gene end was trimmed by 4 bases and the J gene end by 3 bases; junction bases not matched to a gene: 14. The CDR3 has 19 residues. CDR3 in DNA: TGTGCCAGCAGTTTAGCTCTAGCGGGAGTAAGACGGCACACCGGGGAGCTGTTTTTT. Translated: CASSLALAGVRRHTGELFF.

The chain carries TRBV7-9 and TRBJ1-4; TRBD1 matches at 7 bases. In germline, CDR1 is SEHNR, CDR2 FQNEAQ (reference sequence). The CDR3 consists of 18 residues. The trim removed 2 bases at V and 4 bases at J, leaving 13 bases unmatched. In DNA, the CDR3 is TGTGCCAGCAGCTTACGATCAGGGGGTCTAGCGAGTAATGAAAAACTGTTTTTT. Encoded protein: CASSLRSGGLASNEKLFF.

The chain employs TRBV9 and TRBJ2-7; 9 bases fit TRBD2. This CDR3 spans 18 amino acids. Germline CDR1 and CDR2: SGDLS and YYNGEE. Losses at the gene ends were 4 bases for V and 0 bases for J; bases not matched to a gene: 14. The CDR3 nucleotides are TGTGCCAGCAGCTCACGAAGCACTAGCGGGCCCAGCTCCTACGAGCAGTACTTC. Its translation: CASSSRSTSGPSSYEQYF.

This clone was detected a few times. The gene calls are TRBV28 and TRBJ2-1, with TRBD2 as a possible D gene (5 bases). This CDR3 is 14 amino acids long. Trimming shortened V by 1 base and J by 4 bases, and 8 bases separated the two germline ends. Germline loops: CDR1 MDHEN, CDR2 SYDVKM. The CDR3 is CASSLLRTYNEQFF. The CDR3 nucleotides read TGTGCCAGCAGTTTATTACGGACTTACAATGAGCAGTTCTTC.

Notes on this clone: At one end the junction does not follow the germline gene, possibly because of a read error. The chain joins TRBV19 to TRBJ1-1, with a possible D match to TRBD1 (5 bases). The CDR3 is 16 residues long. The germline V gene encodes CDR1 LNHDA and CDR2 SQIVND (reference sequence). CDR3 region: CASSVDPRSSLGGAFF. For the CDR3, the DNA is TGTGCCAGTAGTGTAGACCCTCGGTCGTCTCTGGGGGGGGCTTTCTTT.

The chain links TRBV19 to TRBJ2-5; D is undetermined. The germline CDR1 and CDR2 sequences are LNHDA and SQIVND (reference sequence). The length of the CDR3 is 14 residues. V dropped 2 bases and J dropped 4 bases, with 11 bases sitting between them. The CDR3 bases are TGTGCCAGTAGTATAATGCCCGGCGGAGAGACCCAGTACTTC. It specifies CASSIMPGGETQYF.

The chain recombines TRBV28 with TRBJ2-2, with D maybe TRBD1 (5 bases). V was cut by 4 bases and J by 5 bases, with 8 bases left in between. This CDR3 is 13 amino acids long. The V gene's germline CDR1 is MDHEN and CDR2 SYDVKM. The CDR3 DNA follows: TGTGCCAGCAGTTACCAGGGTACCGGGGAGCTGTTTTTT. It specifies CASSYQGTGELFF. Looking up the rest from reference TRBV28 and TRBJ2-2 gives the full variable domain: DVKVTQSSRYLVKRTGEKVFLECVQDMDHENMFWYRQDPGLGLRLIYFSYDVKMKEKGDIPEGYSVSREKKERFSLILESASTNQTSMYLCASSYQGTGELFFGEGSRLTVL.

The CDR3 sequence: CASTLRGQLSSGANVLTF. The CDR3 DNA follows: TGTGCCAGCACTCTCCGGGGACAGCTAAGCTCTGGGGCCAACGTCCTGACTTTC. This chain uses TRBV7-9 with TRBJ2-6; 7 positions agree with TRBD1. Germline V CDR1 and CDR2: SEHNR, FQNEAQ (reference sequence). The ends lost 7 bases at V and 0 bases at J; junction bases unmatched: 12. The CDR3 runs 18 residues.

This clone was found a few times. This CDR3 reads CASKETGLNEQFF. The CDR3 DNA follows: TGTGCCAGCAAGGAGACAGGGTTAAATGAGCAGTTCTTC. J is TRBJ2-1 and V is TRBV6-5, with 7 bases identical to TRBD1. Germline CDR1 is MNHEY and CDR2 is SVGAGI. This CDR3 is built from 13 residues. The V and J ends lost 7 bases and 7 bases, in that order; junction bases with no gene match: 7.

CDR3 loop: CASSDRGTGELFF. CDR3 DNA sequence: TGCGCCAGCAGTGATCGGGGCACCGGGGAGCTGTTTTTT. This chain links TRBV10-1 with TRBJ2-2, with D perhaps TRBD2 (5 bases). CDR3 length: 13 residues. Per the germline V gene, CDR1 is WNHNN and CDR2 is SYGVQD (reference sequence). With 3 bases removed from V and 4 bases from J, the gap between germline ends came to 6 bases.

The count of this clone is one. The genes are TRBV5-1 and TRBJ1-1; D is unresolved. The V gene lost 0 bases and the J gene lost 5 bases, with 11 bases spanning the gap. CDR1 and CDR2 from the germline V gene are SGHRS and YFSETQ. The CDR3 consists of 14 residues. CDR3 DNA sequence: TGCGCCAGCAGCTTGGAGTCGGGGAGGACTGAAGCTTTCTTT. Amino acid sequence: CASSLESGRTEAFF.

The V call is TRBV3-1 (or the pseudogene TRBV3-2), the J call TRBJ2-5, with 7 bases fitting TRBD1. J lost 3 bases, V lost 7 bases, and 5 bases had no gene match. Germline assignment: CDR1 LGHDT and CDR2 YNNKEL (reference sequence). This CDR3 contains 13 residues. This CDR3 is CASKQGKEETQYF. The CDR3, as DNA: TGTGCCAGCAAACAGGGGAAGGAAGAGACCCAGTACTTC.

The chain links TRBV11-2 to TRBJ1-1; TRBD1 agrees at 7 bases. Losses at the gene ends were 5 bases for V and 4 bases for J; bases not matched to a gene: 7. Germline V gene data show CDR1 as SGHAT and CDR2 as FQNNGV. The CDR3 length is 14 residues. DNA of the CDR3: TGTGCCAGCAGCCCAGACAGGGTGGCCACTGAAGCTTTCTTT. Protein: CASSPDRVATEAFF.